A selection of T cell receptor beta chains follows, all from one sample in a study of shared clonotypes between healthy human individuals. TCRdb's copy holds only in-frame clones and misses some; the assay was immunoSEQ multiplex PCR. The table records more than 900,000 clones, about 80% of them present only once. The specimen sequenced was memory CD4+ T cells from PBMCs. These receptors were obtained from a man aged 18 to 30 in good health. Some clones in this sample may be carry-over from other donors' samples. CDR3s include the opening cysteine and the closing phenylalanine or tryptophan. A D gene is named only where the DNA matches it firmly. Clone size appears in some rows only: once, few, many, or a class for an expanded clone.

clone size	D gene	V gene	J gene	CDR3 protein	CDR3 DNA
many	.	TRBV11-2	TRBJ2-2	CASSPSLGLASYTGELFF	TGTGCCAGCAGCCCCTCGCTCGGGCTGGCCAGTTACACCGGGGAGCTGTTTTTT
.	.	TRBV2	TRBJ1-1	CASSGYSMNTEAFF	TGTGCCAGCAGTGGATACAGCATGAACACTGAAGCTTTCTTT
.	.	TRBV5-5	TRBJ1-5	CASSLGWGAQPQHF	TGTGCCAGCAGCTTGGGATGGGGAGCCCAGCCCCAGCATTTT
.	.	TRBV15	TRBJ2-1	CATSTVAYEQFF	TGTGCCACCAGCACGGTAGCGTATGAGCAGTTCTTC
.	TRBD1	TRBV28	TRBJ1-2	CASSLSTGRGCTF	TGTGCCAGCAGTTTATCGACAGGGAGGGGCTGCACCTTC
.	.	TRBV18	TRBJ1-1	CASSPRLPDSNTEAFF	TGTGCCAGCTCACCAAGGCTGCCAGATTCGAACACTGAAGCTTTCTTT
.	.	TRBV5-1	TRBJ1-1	CASSLDPVNTEAFF	TGCGCCAGCAGCTTGGACCCAGTAAACACTGAAGCTTTCTTT
.	TRBD2	TRBV19	TRBJ2-5	CASSSLAGTETQYF	TGTGCCAGTAGTAGCTTAGCGGGAACAGAGACCCAGTACTTC
.	TRBD2	TRBV14	TRBJ2-1	CASSQRTRFTEQFF	TGTGCCAGCAGCCAGCGGACTAGGTTTACCGAGCAGTTCTTC
.	TRBD2	TRBV5-1	TRBJ2-1	CASSLGLAGNEQFF	TGCGCCAGCAGCTTGGGTCTAGCGGGGAATGAGCAGTTCTTC
.	TRBD2	TRBV5-1	TRBJ2-1	CASSLGAGGSISYNEQFF	TGCGCCAGCAGCTTGGGAGCGGGAGGAAGCATTTCCTACAATGAGCAGTTCTTC
.	.	TRBV18	TRBJ2-6	CASSSQWDLQSRANVLTF	TGTGCCAGCTCATCTCAATGGGACTTACAAAGTCGGGCCAACGTCCTGACTTTC
.	TRBD1	TRBV9	TRBJ2-7	CASSGRQGSYEQYF	TGTGCCAGCAGCGGACGACAGGGCTCCTACGAGCAGTACTTC
few	TRBD1	TRBV18	TRBJ1-3	CASSVGQGASGNTIYF	TGTGCCAGCTCAGTTGGACAGGGGGCGTCTGGAAACACCATATATTTT
.	.	TRBV10-3	TRBJ1-2	CAISGTNYGYTF	TGTGCCATCAGTGGGACTAACTATGGCTACACCTTC
.	.	TRBV30	TRBJ2-1	CALGKTYNEQFF	TGTGCCTTGGGGAAGACCTACAATGAGCAGTTCTTC
.	.	TRBV27	TRBJ1-5	CASSPLPGGVGKQPQRF	TGTGCCAGCAGTCCCCTCCCCGGGGGAGTAGGAAAACAGCCCCAGCGTTTT
.	TRBD1	TRBV19	TRBJ2-4	CASSIQGQGQNIQYF	TGTGCCAGTAGTATCCAGGGACAGGGCCAAAACATTCAGTACTTC
.	.	TRBV5-1	TRBJ2-5	CASSLGGGETQYF	TGCGCCAGCAGCTTGGGGGGTGGAGAGACCCAGTACTTC
.	.	TRBV18	TRBJ2-1	CASSPRRERQFF	TGTGCCAGCTCACCACGTCGGGAAAGGCAGTTCTTC
.	TRBD1	TRBV5-3	TRBJ1-4	CARSLAVDRGANEKLFF	TGTGCCAGAAGCTTGGCTGTTGACAGGGGTGCTAATGAAAAACTGTTTTTT
.	.	TRBV6-5	TRBJ1-2	CASGGQGRSPYGYTF	TGTGCCAGCGGAGGTCAAGGCCGCTCGCCCTATGGCTACACCTTC